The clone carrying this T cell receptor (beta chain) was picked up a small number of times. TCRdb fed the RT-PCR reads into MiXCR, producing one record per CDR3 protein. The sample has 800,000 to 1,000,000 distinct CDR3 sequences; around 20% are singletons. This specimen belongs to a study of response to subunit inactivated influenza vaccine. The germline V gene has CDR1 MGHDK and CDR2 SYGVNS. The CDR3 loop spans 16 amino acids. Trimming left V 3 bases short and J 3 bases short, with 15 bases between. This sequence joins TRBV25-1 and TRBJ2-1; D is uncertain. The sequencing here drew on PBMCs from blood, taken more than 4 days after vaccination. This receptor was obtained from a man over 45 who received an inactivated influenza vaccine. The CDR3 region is CASSEFGEPNYNEQFF. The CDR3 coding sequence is TGTGCCAGCAGTGAGTTTGGGGAACCAAACTACAATGAGCAGTTCTTC.